This T cell receptor (beta chain) appears in the sequencing data of a study of early T cells in non-severe SARS-CoV-2 infection. Researchers tagged individual cDNA molecules with unique molecular identifiers. TCRdb re-analysed the 5' RACE reads in MiXCR, keeping a single row per CDR3 protein. Seen here are tens of thousands of distinct CDR3 sequences, around 4.9% observed once, and the top ten hold 4% to 5%. Study-level results: VDJdb matching favored anti-spike CD8 responses, missing private and CD4 specificities.

This clonotype was seen at least ten times. Its antigen is not identified. This TCR derives from an adult who was a healthcare worker with PCR-confirmed SARS-CoV-2 infection or an uninfected control (not recorded which). Sequenced input: whole blood.

The CDR3 region is CASSVGYGYTF. Here the CDR3 DNA reads TGTGCCAGCAGCGTAGGGTATGGCTACACCTTC. The rearrangement joins TRBV3-1 to TRBJ1-2; D is undetermined. Trimming pared 5 bases from V and 5 bases from J, leaving 6 bases between. Germline CDR1 reads LGHDT; CDR2 reads YNNKEL (reference sequence). The CDR3 sequence is 11 residues long.